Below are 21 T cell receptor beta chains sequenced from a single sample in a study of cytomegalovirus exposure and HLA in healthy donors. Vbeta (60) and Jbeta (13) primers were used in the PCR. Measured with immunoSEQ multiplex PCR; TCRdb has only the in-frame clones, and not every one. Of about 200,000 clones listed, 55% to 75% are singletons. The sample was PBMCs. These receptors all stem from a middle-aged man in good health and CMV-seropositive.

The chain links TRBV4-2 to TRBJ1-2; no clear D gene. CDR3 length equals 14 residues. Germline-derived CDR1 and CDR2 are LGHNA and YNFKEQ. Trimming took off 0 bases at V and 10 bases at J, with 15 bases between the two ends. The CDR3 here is CASSQESLTGIYTF. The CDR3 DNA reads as TGTGCCAGCAGCCAAGAAAGTCTGACGGGGATCTACACCTTC.

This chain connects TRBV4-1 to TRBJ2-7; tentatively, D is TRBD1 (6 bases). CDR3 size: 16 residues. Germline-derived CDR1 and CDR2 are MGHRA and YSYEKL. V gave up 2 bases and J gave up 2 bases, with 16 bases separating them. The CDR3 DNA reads TGCGCCAGCAGCCAAAGTGACAGGACGATTCCCTACGAGCAGTACTTC. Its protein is CASSQSDRTIPYEQYF.

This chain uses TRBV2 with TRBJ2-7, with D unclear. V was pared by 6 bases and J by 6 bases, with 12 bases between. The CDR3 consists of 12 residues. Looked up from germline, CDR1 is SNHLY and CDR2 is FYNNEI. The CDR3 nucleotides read TGTGCCAGCAGCGCGCTTTTATCCGAGCAGTACTTC. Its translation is CASSALLSEQYF. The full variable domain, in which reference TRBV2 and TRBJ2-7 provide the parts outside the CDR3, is EPEVTQTPSHQVTQMGQEVILRCVPISNHLYFYWYRQILGQKVEFLVSFYNNEISEKSEIFDDQFSVERPDGSNFTLKIRSTKLEDSAMYFCASSALLSEQYFGPGTRLTVT.

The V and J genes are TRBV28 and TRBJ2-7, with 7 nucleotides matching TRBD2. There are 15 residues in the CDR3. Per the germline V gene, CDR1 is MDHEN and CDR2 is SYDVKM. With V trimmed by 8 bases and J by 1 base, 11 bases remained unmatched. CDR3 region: CASVRGTQPSYEQYF. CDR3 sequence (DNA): TGTGCCAGCGTGCGGGGGACTCAACCTTCCTACGAGCAGTACTTC.

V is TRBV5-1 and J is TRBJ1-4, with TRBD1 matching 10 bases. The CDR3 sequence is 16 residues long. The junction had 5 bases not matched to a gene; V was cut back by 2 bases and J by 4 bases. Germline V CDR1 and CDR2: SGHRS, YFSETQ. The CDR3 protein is CASSLGTGANNEKLFF. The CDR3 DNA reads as TGCGCCAGCAGCTTAGGGACAGGGGCGAATAATGAAAAACTGTTTTTT.

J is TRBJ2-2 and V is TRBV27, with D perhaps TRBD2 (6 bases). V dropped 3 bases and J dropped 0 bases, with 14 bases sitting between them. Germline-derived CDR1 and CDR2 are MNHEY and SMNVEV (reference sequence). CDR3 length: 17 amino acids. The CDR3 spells CASSLGGTDTNTGELFF. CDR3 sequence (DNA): TGTGCCAGCAGTTTGGGCGGGACGGATACGAACACCGGGGAGCTGTTTTTT.

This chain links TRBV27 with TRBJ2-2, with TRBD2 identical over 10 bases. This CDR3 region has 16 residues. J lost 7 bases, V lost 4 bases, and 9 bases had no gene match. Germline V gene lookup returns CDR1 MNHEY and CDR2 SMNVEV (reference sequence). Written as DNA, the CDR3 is TGTGCCAGCAGTTCCCTTGGGACTAGCGAAGACGGGGAGCTGTTTTTT. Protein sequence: CASSSLGTSEDGELFF.

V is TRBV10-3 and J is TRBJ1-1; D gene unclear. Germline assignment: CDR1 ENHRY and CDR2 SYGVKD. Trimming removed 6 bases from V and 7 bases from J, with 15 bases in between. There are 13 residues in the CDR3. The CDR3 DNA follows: TGTGCCATCAGCCTAGGGAGAGAGGTTGAAGCTTTCTTT. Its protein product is CAISLGREVEAFF.

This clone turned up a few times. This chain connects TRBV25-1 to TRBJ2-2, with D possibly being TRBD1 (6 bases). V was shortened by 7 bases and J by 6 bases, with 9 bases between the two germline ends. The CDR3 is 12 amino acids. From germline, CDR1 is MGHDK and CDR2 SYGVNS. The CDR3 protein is CASTPGAGELFF. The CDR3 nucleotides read TGTGCCAGCACCCCAGGGGCCGGGGAGCTGTTTTTT.

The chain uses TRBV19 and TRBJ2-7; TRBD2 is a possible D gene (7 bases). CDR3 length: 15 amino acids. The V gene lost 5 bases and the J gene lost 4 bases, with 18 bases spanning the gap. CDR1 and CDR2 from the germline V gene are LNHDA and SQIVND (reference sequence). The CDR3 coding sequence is TGTGCCAGTAGTTCCCAAGGGGGGGCCGATTACGAGCAGTACTTC. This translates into CASSSQGGADYEQYF.

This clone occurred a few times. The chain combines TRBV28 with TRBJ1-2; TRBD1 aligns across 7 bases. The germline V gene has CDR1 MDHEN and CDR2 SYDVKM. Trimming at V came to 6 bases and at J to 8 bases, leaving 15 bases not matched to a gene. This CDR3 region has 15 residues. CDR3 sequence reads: CASSLQTGMVSGYTF. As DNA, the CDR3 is TGTGCCAGCAGCCTTCAGACAGGGATGGTGTCGGGCTACACCTTC.

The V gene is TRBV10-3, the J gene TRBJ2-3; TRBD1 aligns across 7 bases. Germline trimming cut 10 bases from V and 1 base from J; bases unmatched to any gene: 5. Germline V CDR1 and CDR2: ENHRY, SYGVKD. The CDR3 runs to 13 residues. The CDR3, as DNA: TGTGCCACACAGGGGTGGGGCACAGATACGCAGTATTTT. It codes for CATQGWGTDTQYF.

The CDR3 loop is CASRAGSGGAETQYF. The DNA of the CDR3 is TGTGCCAGCAGGGCCGGTTCAGGGGGTGCAGAGACCCAGTACTTC. This chain joins TRBV6-5 and TRBJ2-5; TRBD1 matches 7 bases. CDR1 MNHEY and CDR2 SVGAGI come from the germline V gene. The ends lost 6 bases at V and 4 bases at J; junction bases unmatched: 11. The length of the CDR3 is 15 residues.

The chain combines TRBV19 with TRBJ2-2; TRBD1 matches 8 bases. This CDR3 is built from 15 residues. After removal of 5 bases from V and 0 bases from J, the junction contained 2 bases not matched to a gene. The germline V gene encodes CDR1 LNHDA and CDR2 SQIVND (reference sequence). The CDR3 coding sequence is TGTGCCAGTAGTCGGACAGGGACGAACACCGGGGAGCTGTTTTTT. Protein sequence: CASSRTGTNTGELFF.

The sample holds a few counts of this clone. The CDR3 coding sequence is TGTGCCAGCAGCTTAATGGTAGACACCGGGGAGCTGTTTTTT. Its protein is CASSLMVDTGELFF. This sequence joins TRBV7-9 and TRBJ2-2, with D unclear. There are 14 residues in the CDR3. V was trimmed by 2 bases and J by 3 bases, leaving 7 bases between them. Germline V gives CDR1 SEHNR, CDR2 FQNEAQ (reference sequence).

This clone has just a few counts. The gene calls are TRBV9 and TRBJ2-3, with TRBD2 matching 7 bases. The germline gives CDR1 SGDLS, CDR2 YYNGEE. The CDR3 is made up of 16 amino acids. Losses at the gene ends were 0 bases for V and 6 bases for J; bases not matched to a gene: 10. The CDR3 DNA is TGTGCCAGCAGCGTAGACGGGGGGACCCTCCCGGATACGCAGTATTTT. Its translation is CASSVDGGTLPDTQYF.

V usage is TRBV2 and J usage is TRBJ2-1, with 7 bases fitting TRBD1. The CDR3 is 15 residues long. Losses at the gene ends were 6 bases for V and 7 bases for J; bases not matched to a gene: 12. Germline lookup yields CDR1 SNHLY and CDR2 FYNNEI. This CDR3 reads CASSPQGDSINEQFF. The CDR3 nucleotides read TGTGCCAGCAGCCCCCAGGGGGACAGTATTAATGAGCAGTTCTTC.

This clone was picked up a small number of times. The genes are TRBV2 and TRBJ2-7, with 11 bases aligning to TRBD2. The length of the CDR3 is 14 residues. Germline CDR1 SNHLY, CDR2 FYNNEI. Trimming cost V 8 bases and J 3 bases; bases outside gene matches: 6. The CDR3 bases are TGTGCCAGCGTAGCGGGGGGGCTCGACTACGAGCAGTACTTC. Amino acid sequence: CASVAGGLDYEQYF.

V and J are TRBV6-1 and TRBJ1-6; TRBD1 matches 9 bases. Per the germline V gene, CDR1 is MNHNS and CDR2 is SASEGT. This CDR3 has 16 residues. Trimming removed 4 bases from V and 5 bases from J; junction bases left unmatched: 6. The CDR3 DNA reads TGTGCCAGCAGTGCCACAGGGGGCTGGGATAATTCACCCCTCCACTTT. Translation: CASSATGGWDNSPLHF.

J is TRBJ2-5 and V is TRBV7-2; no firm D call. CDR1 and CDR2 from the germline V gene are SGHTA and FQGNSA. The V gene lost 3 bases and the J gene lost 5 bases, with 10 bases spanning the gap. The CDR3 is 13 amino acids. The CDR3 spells CASSLSFGETQYF. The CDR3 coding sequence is TGTGCCAGCAGCTTGTCATTCGGGGAGACCCAGTACTTC.

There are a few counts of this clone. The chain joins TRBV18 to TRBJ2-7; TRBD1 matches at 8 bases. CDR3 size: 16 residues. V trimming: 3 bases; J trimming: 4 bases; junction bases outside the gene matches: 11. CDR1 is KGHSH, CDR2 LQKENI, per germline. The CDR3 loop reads CASSPGGGQGAYEQYF. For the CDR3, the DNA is TGTGCCAGCTCACCCGGAGGTGGCCAGGGGGCGTACGAGCAGTACTTC.